A selection of T cell receptor beta chains follows, all from one sample in a study of response to subunit inactivated influenza vaccine. TCRdb analysed the RT-PCR reads with MiXCR anew, one entry per CDR3 protein. Of about 570,000 distinct CDR3 sequences listed, approximately 10% are singletons. This sample was also put to use in a study of T cells expressing NK-cell markers.

The sample was PBMCs from blood, taken on the day of vaccination. These receptors originate from a man aged 50 or older who received an inactivated influenza vaccine. The CDR3 runs from the conserved cysteine through the conserved F or W. Fields, in order: J gene, D gene, V gene, clone size, CDR3 DNA, CDR3 protein. The D gene is left open where the match is weak. Only some rows state a clone size, as once, few, many or a class for expanded clones.

j_call: TRBJ2-4; d_call: TRBD1; v_call: TRBV2; clone_size: .; cdr3_nt: TGTGCCAGCAGCCGGGACAGGCAAACTCAAAACATTCAGTACTTC; cdr3_aa: CASSRDRQTQNIQYF
j_call: TRBJ2-3; d_call: TRBD2; v_call: TRBV4-1; clone_size: .; cdr3_nt: TGCGCCAGCAGCCAACAGCCCCAGCGGGGGCGCACAGATACGCAGTATTTT; cdr3_aa: CASSQQPQRGRTDTQYF
j_call: TRBJ2-7; d_call: .; v_call: TRBV20-1; clone_size: .; cdr3_nt: TGCAGTGCTACCGGGACACAAATCACCTACGAGCAGTACTTC; cdr3_aa: CSATGTQITYEQYF
j_call: TRBJ1-5; d_call: .; v_call: TRBV7-2; clone_size: .; cdr3_nt: TGTGCCAGCAGCTCCCAGACAGCAAGCAATCAGCCCCAGCATTTT; cdr3_aa: CASSSQTASNQPQHF
j_call: TRBJ2-7; d_call: .; v_call: TRBV10-3; clone_size: few; cdr3_nt: TGTGCCATCAGAAGTGAGCGGGAGCAGTACTTC; cdr3_aa: CAIRSEREQYF
j_call: TRBJ2-3; d_call: TRBD1; v_call: TRBV6-2/TRBV6-3; clone_size: .; cdr3_nt: TGTGCCAGCTCCCTAGACTTCGGGACAGGGTCTTCTCGTCCCTTTAGCACAGATACGCAGTATTTT; cdr3_aa: CASSLDFGTGSSRPFSTDTQYF
j_call: TRBJ1-1; d_call: .; v_call: TRBV24-1; clone_size: few; cdr3_nt: TGTGCCACCAGTGATTTCGATCCGGGGACTGAAGCTTTCTTT; cdr3_aa: CATSDFDPGTEAFF
j_call: TRBJ2-3; d_call: TRBD2; v_call: TRBV27; clone_size: many; cdr3_nt: TGTGCCAGCAGCCCCAGCGGGAGCTTAGATACGCAGTATTTT; cdr3_aa: CASSPSGSLDTQYF
j_call: TRBJ2-3; d_call: .; v_call: TRBV6-4; clone_size: .; cdr3_nt: TGTGCCAGCAGTGAAATGCCGGCTGAGACAGATACGCAGTATTTT; cdr3_aa: CASSEMPAETDTQYF
j_call: TRBJ2-3; d_call: TRBD2; v_call: TRBV7-9; clone_size: few; cdr3_nt: TGTGCCAGCAGCCGAGGCCGGGACTACCACACAGATACGCAGTATTTT; cdr3_aa: CASSRGRDYHTDTQYF
j_call: TRBJ2-2; d_call: .; v_call: TRBV20-1; clone_size: .; cdr3_nt: TGCAGTGCTAGAGGTGCAGGAGAGAGCACCGGGGAGCTGTTTTTT; cdr3_aa: CSARGAGESTGELFF
j_call: TRBJ2-1; d_call: .; v_call: TRBV29-1; clone_size: .; cdr3_nt: TGCAGCGTTGGAGCGAACCGGGAGCAGTTCTTC; cdr3_aa: CSVGANREQFF
j_call: TRBJ2-2; d_call: .; v_call: TRBV10-1; clone_size: .; cdr3_nt: TGCGCCAGCAGTGATGAGGAGAACACCGGGGAGCTGTTTTTT; cdr3_aa: CASSDEENTGELFF
j_call: TRBJ2-7; d_call: .; v_call: TRBV28; clone_size: .; cdr3_nt: TGTGCCAGCAGGTCTTCAGGGATAGGAGCCTACGAGCAGTACTTC; cdr3_aa: CASRSSGIGAYEQYF
j_call: TRBJ2-1; d_call: .; v_call: TRBV3-1; clone_size: .; cdr3_nt: TGTGCCAGCAGCCCCGACGGTACACGCAACAATGAGCAGTTCTTC; cdr3_aa: CASSPDGTRNNEQFF
j_call: TRBJ1-1; d_call: TRBD1; v_call: TRBV20-1; clone_size: .; cdr3_nt: TGCAGTGCTAGTTACAGGGGAATTAACACTGAAGCTTTCTTT; cdr3_aa: CSASYRGINTEAFF
j_call: TRBJ2-1; d_call: TRBD2; v_call: TRBV4-2; clone_size: .; cdr3_nt: TGTGCCAGCAGCCTTAGGGGGACTAGCGGGAGGATATCCTACAATGAGCAGTTCTTC; cdr3_aa: CASSLRGTSGRISYNEQFF
j_call: TRBJ2-3; d_call: TRBD2; v_call: TRBV4-3; clone_size: few; cdr3_nt: TGCGCCAGCAGCCAGACAGCGGGGGGGAGCACAGATACGCAGTATTTT; cdr3_aa: CASSQTAGGSTDTQYF
j_call: TRBJ2-7; d_call: TRBD1; v_call: TRBV18; clone_size: .; cdr3_nt: TGTGCCAGCTCATCCCGGGACAGTTACGAGCAGTACTTC; cdr3_aa: CASSSRDSYEQYF
j_call: TRBJ2-1; d_call: TRBD2; v_call: TRBV14; clone_size: many; cdr3_nt: TGTGCCAGCAGCCAAATGGGAGGGACTAGCGGGTACAATGAGCAGTTCTTC; cdr3_aa: CASSQMGGTSGYNEQFF
j_call: TRBJ2-1; d_call: TRBD2; v_call: TRBV7-2; clone_size: many; cdr3_nt: TGTGCCAGCAGCTTAGTTTATACTAGCGGGGGGTACAATGAGCAGTTCTTC; cdr3_aa: CASSLVYTSGGYNEQFF
j_call: TRBJ2-1; d_call: TRBD1; v_call: TRBV12-3/TRBV12-4; clone_size: few; cdr3_nt: TGTGCCAGCAGTTGGAGACAGGGTACCAATGAGCAGTTCTTC; cdr3_aa: CASSWRQGTNEQFF
j_call: TRBJ1-5; d_call: TRBD1; v_call: TRBV19; clone_size: few; cdr3_nt: TGTGCCAGTAGTATGGGACAGGCATTTGAGCGGCCCCAGCATTTT; cdr3_aa: CASSMGQAFERPQHF
j_call: TRBJ2-2; d_call: .; v_call: TRBV3-1; clone_size: few; cdr3_nt: TGTGCCAGCAGCCAAGATCTACCAGGGGCCGGGGAGCTGTTTTTT; cdr3_aa: CASSQDLPGAGELFF
j_call: TRBJ2-1; d_call: TRBD2; v_call: TRBV11-2; clone_size: few; cdr3_nt: TGTGCCAGCAGCTTATGGGAGGGGTCCTACAATGAGCAGTTCTTC; cdr3_aa: CASSLWEGSYNEQFF
j_call: TRBJ2-2; d_call: .; v_call: TRBV19; clone_size: .; cdr3_nt: TGTGCCAGTAGTTCCACCCTCAGCCAGGGTGGCACCGGGGAGCTGTTTTTT; cdr3_aa: CASSSTLSQGGTGELFF
j_call: TRBJ2-1; d_call: .; v_call: TRBV30; clone_size: few; cdr3_nt: TGTGCCTCAGACTTACTAGGGAATCAGAATGAGCAGTTCTTC; cdr3_aa: CASDLLGNQNEQFF
j_call: TRBJ1-4; d_call: .; v_call: TRBV19; clone_size: few; cdr3_nt: TGTGCCAGTAGTATCTCTCCCTCGGAAGTCGGAAAACTGTTTTTT; cdr3_aa: CASSISPSEVGKLFF
j_call: TRBJ2-5; d_call: TRBD1; v_call: TRBV7-9; clone_size: .; cdr3_nt: TGTGCCAGCAGCTTAGCGTCAGGGGGACAGGGGACCCAGTACTTC; cdr3_aa: CASSLASGGQGTQYF
j_call: TRBJ1-2; d_call: .; v_call: TRBV9; clone_size: .; cdr3_nt: TGTGCCAGCAGCCCGACAGCTGGGGGGAATAAAGGCTACACCTTC; cdr3_aa: CASSPTAGGNKGYTF
j_call: TRBJ2-2; d_call: TRBD1; v_call: TRBV3-1; clone_size: .; cdr3_nt: TGTGCCAGCAGCCCTGAAGACAGGGATGCCACCGGGGAGCTGTTTTTT; cdr3_aa: CASSPEDRDATGELFF
j_call: TRBJ1-6; d_call: .; v_call: TRBV5-5; clone_size: few; cdr3_nt: TGTGCCAGCAGCCCGGAGGCAGGGGATAATTCACCCCTCCACTTT; cdr3_aa: CASSPEAGDNSPLHF
j_call: TRBJ2-3; d_call: .; v_call: TRBV27; clone_size: many; cdr3_nt: TGTGCCAGCAGCCGCGGACAGTATACGCAGTATTTT; cdr3_aa: CASSRGQYTQYF
j_call: TRBJ1-2; d_call: .; v_call: TRBV29-1; clone_size: few; cdr3_nt: TGCAGCGCCTCCCAACACAATAACTATGGCTACACCTTC; cdr3_aa: CSASQHNNYGYTF
j_call: TRBJ2-7; d_call: .; v_call: TRBV14; clone_size: few; cdr3_nt: TGTGCCAGCAGCCAATTCCGGCGGTACGAGCAGTACTTC; cdr3_aa: CASSQFRRYEQYF
j_call: TRBJ2-6; d_call: .; v_call: TRBV27; clone_size: .; cdr3_nt: TGTGCCAGCAAGACCCGGGACCTGGCCAACGTCCTGACTTTC; cdr3_aa: CASKTRDLANVLTF